These T cell receptor beta chains were read from a single sample in a study of shared clonotypes between healthy human individuals. Only in-frame clones appear in the TCRdb table, and some are missing; sequencing was by immunoSEQ multiplex PCR. This table has about 490,000 clones, 79% appearing once. The sample was PBMCs. These receptors came from a woman in her forties in good health. Some clones in this sample may be carry-over from other donors' samples. Both conserved end residues are part of each CDR3. The order of the fields is J gene, D gene, clone size, V gene, CDR3 DNA, CDR3 protein. A D gene is named only where the DNA matches it firmly. Rows may omit the clone size; those that give it use once, few, many or a size class.

j_gene: TRBJ1-2; d_gene: TRBD1; abundance: .; v_gene: TRBV7-2; CDR3nt: TGTGCCAGCAGTTCTTCAACCGAGCAGGGGGCCGGCTATGGCTACACCTTC; CDR3aa: CASSSSTEQGAGYGYTF
j_gene: TRBJ1-3; d_gene: .; abundance: .; v_gene: TRBV4-1; CDR3nt: TGCGCCAGCAGCCAAGCACTTTTCAGGGATTGGAGAAACACCATATATTTT; CDR3aa: CASSQALFRDWRNTIYF
j_gene: TRBJ1-5; d_gene: .; abundance: .; v_gene: TRBV16; CDR3nt: TGTGCCAGCAGCCAAGTGCCTTTTAGCAATCAGCCCCAGCATTTT; CDR3aa: CASSQVPFSNQPQHF
j_gene: TRBJ1-2; d_gene: TRBD1; abundance: .; v_gene: TRBV5-1; CDR3nt: TGCGCCAGCAGCTTGGGAGACAGGGGAGTTCGCTACACCTTC; CDR3aa: CASSLGDRGVRYTF
j_gene: TRBJ2-2; d_gene: .; abundance: .; v_gene: TRBV19; CDR3nt: TGTGCCAGTAGTGAGGGACCGAACACCGGGGAGCTGTTTTTT; CDR3aa: CASSEGPNTGELFF
j_gene: TRBJ1-3; d_gene: .; abundance: .; v_gene: TRBV7-9; CDR3nt: TGTGCCAGCAGCTTAGACAGAGGAACTAACACCATATATTTT; CDR3aa: CASSLDRGTNTIYF
j_gene: TRBJ1-1; d_gene: .; abundance: .; v_gene: TRBV5-1; CDR3nt: TGCGCCAGTACCCTACAGGGAGCCACTGAAGCTTTCTTT; CDR3aa: CASTLQGATEAFF
j_gene: TRBJ2-3; d_gene: TRBD2; abundance: .; v_gene: TRBV2; CDR3nt: TGTGCCACTGCGGGACTAGCGGTTCAATCGACGCAGTATTTT; CDR3aa: CATAGLAVQSTQYF
j_gene: TRBJ2-1; d_gene: TRBD2; abundance: .; v_gene: TRBV7-9; CDR3nt: TGTGCCAGCAGTAGGGGTCTAGCGGGAGGATTTGAGCAGTTCTTC; CDR3aa: CASSRGLAGGFEQFF
j_gene: TRBJ1-1; d_gene: .; abundance: .; v_gene: TRBV18; CDR3nt: TGTGCCAGCTCACCAGCAGTAATTCAGGGCACTGAAGCTTTCTTT; CDR3aa: CASSPAVIQGTEAFF
j_gene: TRBJ2-7; d_gene: TRBD2; abundance: .; v_gene: TRBV7-9; CDR3nt: TGTGCCAGCAGGCTTGGGACTAGCCAGCCCGAGCAGTACTTC; CDR3aa: CASRLGTSQPEQYF
j_gene: TRBJ2-3; d_gene: TRBD1; abundance: .; v_gene: TRBV27; CDR3nt: TGTGCCAGCAGTTTTACGGACAGGAGCACAGATACGCAGTATTTT; CDR3aa: CASSFTDRSTDTQYF
j_gene: TRBJ2-7; d_gene: .; abundance: .; v_gene: TRBV6-1; CDR3nt: TGTGCCAGCAGTGACTCATACGAGCAGTACTTC; CDR3aa: CASSDSYEQYF
j_gene: TRBJ2-1; d_gene: TRBD2; abundance: .; v_gene: TRBV15; CDR3nt: TGTGCCACCAGCAGTGCCAGCGGGAGGGCGGGCAATGAGCAGTTCTTC; CDR3aa: CATSSASGRAGNEQFF
j_gene: TRBJ2-7; d_gene: TRBD1; abundance: .; v_gene: TRBV30; CDR3nt: TGTGCCTGGAACAGGGGTTCCTACGAGCAGTACTTC; CDR3aa: CAWNRGSYEQYF
j_gene: TRBJ2-7; d_gene: TRBD1; abundance: .; v_gene: TRBV7-2; CDR3nt: TGTGCCAGCAGCCAGTGGACAGGGGGCTACTACGAGCAGTACTTC; CDR3aa: CASSQWTGGYYEQYF
j_gene: TRBJ1-5; d_gene: .; abundance: .; v_gene: TRBV28; CDR3nt: TGTGCCAGCAGTCCGGCGCTGGCGTATCAGCCCCAGCATTTT; CDR3aa: CASSPALAYQPQHF
j_gene: TRBJ2-5; d_gene: TRBD2; abundance: .; v_gene: TRBV11-2; CDR3nt: TGTGCCAGCAGCCCTGGGACTAGCGCGCAAGAGACCCAGTACTTC; CDR3aa: CASSPGTSAQETQYF
j_gene: TRBJ1-2; d_gene: .; abundance: .; v_gene: TRBV28; CDR3nt: TGTGCCAGCAGCTTGCTATGGACAGCCCCCTATGGCTACACCTTC; CDR3aa: CASSLLWTAPYGYTF
j_gene: TRBJ2-2; d_gene: .; abundance: .; v_gene: TRBV7-9; CDR3nt: TGTGCCAGCAGCAGCACCCCAGGCCTGAACACCGGGGAGCTGTTTTTT; CDR3aa: CASSSTPGLNTGELFF
j_gene: TRBJ2-7; d_gene: .; abundance: few; v_gene: TRBV5-4; CDR3nt: TGTGCCAGCAGCTTGAGGAGCTACGAGCAGTACTTC; CDR3aa: CASSLRSYEQYF
j_gene: TRBJ2-3; d_gene: .; abundance: .; v_gene: TRBV29-1; CDR3nt: TGCAGCGTTGAGGCCAGGGCCACAGATACGCAGTATTTT; CDR3aa: CSVEARATDTQYF
j_gene: TRBJ2-7; d_gene: .; abundance: .; v_gene: TRBV27; CDR3nt: TGTGCCAGCAGTTTATATTCTGGGGTGTCCTACGAGCAGTACTTC; CDR3aa: CASSLYSGVSYEQYF